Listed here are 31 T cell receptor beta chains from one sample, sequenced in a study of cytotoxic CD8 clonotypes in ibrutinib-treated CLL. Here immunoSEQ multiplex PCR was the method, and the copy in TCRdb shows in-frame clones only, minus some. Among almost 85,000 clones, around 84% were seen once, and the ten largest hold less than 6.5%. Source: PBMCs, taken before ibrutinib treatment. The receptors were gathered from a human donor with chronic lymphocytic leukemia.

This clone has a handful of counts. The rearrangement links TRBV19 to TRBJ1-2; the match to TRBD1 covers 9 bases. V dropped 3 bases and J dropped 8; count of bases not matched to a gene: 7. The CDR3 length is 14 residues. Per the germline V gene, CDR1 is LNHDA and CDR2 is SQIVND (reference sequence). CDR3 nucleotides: TGTGCCAGTAGTATGTACCGGGACAGGGCGGGCTACACCTTC. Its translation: CASSMYRDRAGYTF.

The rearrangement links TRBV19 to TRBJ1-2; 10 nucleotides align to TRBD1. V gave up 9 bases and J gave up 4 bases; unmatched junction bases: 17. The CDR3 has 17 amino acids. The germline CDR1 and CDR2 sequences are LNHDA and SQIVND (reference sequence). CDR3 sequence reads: CASLRGQGLGLTYGYTF. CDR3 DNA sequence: TGTGCCAGCCTCCGGGGACAGGGGCTCGGCTTAACCTATGGCTACACCTTC.

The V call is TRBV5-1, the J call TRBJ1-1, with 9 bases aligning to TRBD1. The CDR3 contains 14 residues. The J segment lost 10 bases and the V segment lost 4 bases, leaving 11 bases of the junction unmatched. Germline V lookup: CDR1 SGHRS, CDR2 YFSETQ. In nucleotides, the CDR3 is TGCGCCAGCAGCCCAACCCCGGGACAGGGTAGAGCTTTCTTT. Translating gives CASSPTPGQGRAFF.

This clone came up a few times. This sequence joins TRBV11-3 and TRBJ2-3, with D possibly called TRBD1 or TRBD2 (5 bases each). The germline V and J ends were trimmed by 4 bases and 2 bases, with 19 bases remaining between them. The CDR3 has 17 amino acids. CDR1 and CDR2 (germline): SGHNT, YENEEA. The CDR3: CASSSGRSGSPTDTQYF. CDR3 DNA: TGTGCCAGCAGCTCGGGGCGTTCGGGTTCCCCCACAGATACGCAGTATTTT.

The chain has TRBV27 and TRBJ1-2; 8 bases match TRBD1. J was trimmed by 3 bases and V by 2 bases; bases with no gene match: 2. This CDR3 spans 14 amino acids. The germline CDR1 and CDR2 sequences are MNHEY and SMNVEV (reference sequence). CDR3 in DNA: TGTGCCAGCAGTTTAGACAGGGGCGACTATGGCTACACCTTC. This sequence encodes CASSLDRGDYGYTF.

The CDR3 is CASSYGSEYTEAFF. The CDR3 DNA reads as TGTGCCAGCAGTTACGGGAGTGAGTATACTGAAGCTTTCTTT. The chain carries TRBV6-5 and TRBJ1-1; no firm D call. Germline-derived CDR1 and CDR2 are MNHEY and SVGAGI. The CDR3 has 14 residues. V lost 2 bases, J lost 5 bases, and 12 bases lay in between.

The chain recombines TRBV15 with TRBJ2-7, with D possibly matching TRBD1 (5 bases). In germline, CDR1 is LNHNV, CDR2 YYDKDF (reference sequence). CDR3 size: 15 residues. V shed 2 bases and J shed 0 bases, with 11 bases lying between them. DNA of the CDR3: TGTGCCACCAGCAGACACCGACAGAGCTCCTACGAGCAGTACTTC. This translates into CATSRHRQSSYEQYF.

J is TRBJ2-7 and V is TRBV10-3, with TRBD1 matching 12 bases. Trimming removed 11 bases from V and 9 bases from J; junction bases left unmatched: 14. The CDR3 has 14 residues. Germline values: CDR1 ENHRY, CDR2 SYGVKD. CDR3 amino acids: CAANPGTGGSGQYF. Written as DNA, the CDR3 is TGTGCCGCCAACCCCGGGACAGGGGGCTCCGGGCAGTACTTC.

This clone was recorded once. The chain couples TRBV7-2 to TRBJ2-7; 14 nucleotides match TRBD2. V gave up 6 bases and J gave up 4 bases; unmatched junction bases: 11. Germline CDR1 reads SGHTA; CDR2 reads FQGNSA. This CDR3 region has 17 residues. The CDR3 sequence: CASRATSGRAGGYEQYF. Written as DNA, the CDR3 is TGTGCCAGCAGGGCGACTAGCGGGAGGGCCGGGGGATACGAGCAGTACTTC.

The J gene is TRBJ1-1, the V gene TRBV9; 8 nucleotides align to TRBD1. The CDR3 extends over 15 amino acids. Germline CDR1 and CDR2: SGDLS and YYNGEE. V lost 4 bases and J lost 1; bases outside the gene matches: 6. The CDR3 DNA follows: TGTGCCAGCAGCCCCACCGGGACAGGGAACACTGAAGCTTTCTTT. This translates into CASSPTGTGNTEAFF.

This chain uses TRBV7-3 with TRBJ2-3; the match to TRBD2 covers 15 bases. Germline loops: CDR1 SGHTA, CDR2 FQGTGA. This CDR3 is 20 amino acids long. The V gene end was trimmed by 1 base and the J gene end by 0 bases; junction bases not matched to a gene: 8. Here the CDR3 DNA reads TGTGCCAGCAGCTTAAGGAGTGGGACTAGCGGGAGGATAAGCACAGATACGCAGTATTTT. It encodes CASSLRSGTSGRISTDTQYF.

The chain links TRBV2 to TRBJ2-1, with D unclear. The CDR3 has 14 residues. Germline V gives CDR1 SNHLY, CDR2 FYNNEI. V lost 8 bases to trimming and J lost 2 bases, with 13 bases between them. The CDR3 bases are TGTGCCAGCGATGAAGCGCCGACCTACAATGAGCAGTTCTTC. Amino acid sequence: CASDEAPTYNEQFF.

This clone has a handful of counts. CDR3 amino acids: CASEQGPSGQPQHF. The DNA of the CDR3 is TGTGCCAGCGAACAGGGACCTTCAGGTCAGCCCCAGCATTTT. This chain joins TRBV2 and TRBJ1-5; TRBD1 might be the D (6 bases). The V and J ends lost 8 bases and 6 bases respectively, with 17 bases between them. CDR3 length: 14 amino acids. Germline assignment: CDR1 SNHLY and CDR2 FYNNEI.

CDR3 amino acids: CASSLQGSGSGANVLTF. CDR3 in DNA: TGTGCCAGTAGCTTACAAGGGTCGGGCTCTGGGGCCAACGTCCTGACTTTC. The gene calls are TRBV19 and TRBJ2-6; D unresolved. Trimming cost V 6 bases and J 0 bases, with 15 bases left between them. Germline V gene sequence: CDR1 LNHDA, CDR2 SQIVND (reference sequence). This CDR3 spans 17 amino acids.

The CDR3 loop reads CASSESLTKQFF. Written as DNA, the CDR3 is TGTGCCAGCAGTGAAAGTCTTACGAAGCAGTTCTTC. The chain uses TRBV6-1 and TRBJ2-1; D uncertain. V dropped 2 bases and J dropped 11 bases, with 10 bases sitting between them. Germline CDR1 and CDR2: MNHNS and SASEGT. The CDR3 is 12 residues long.

The CDR3 DNA follows: TGCGCCAGCTGGGACAGGGGGCTACGCACAGATACGCAGTATTTT. This gives the protein CASWDRGLRTDTQYF. This chain connects TRBV5-1 to TRBJ2-3; TRBD1 matches at 12 bases. CDR1 SGHRS and CDR2 YFSETQ come from the germline V gene. V lost 7 bases, J lost 1 base, and 4 bases stayed unmatched. The length of the CDR3 is 15 residues.

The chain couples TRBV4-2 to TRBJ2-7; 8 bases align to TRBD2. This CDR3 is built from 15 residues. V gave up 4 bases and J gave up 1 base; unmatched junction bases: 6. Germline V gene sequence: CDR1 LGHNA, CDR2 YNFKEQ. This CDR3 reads CASSLGLENSYEQYF. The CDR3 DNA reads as TGTGCCAGCAGCCTGGGACTAGAAAATTCCTACGAGCAGTACTTC.

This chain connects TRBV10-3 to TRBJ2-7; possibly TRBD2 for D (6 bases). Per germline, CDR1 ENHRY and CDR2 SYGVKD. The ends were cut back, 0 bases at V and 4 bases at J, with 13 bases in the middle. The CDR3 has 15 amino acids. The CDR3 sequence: CAISESWRGVYEQYF. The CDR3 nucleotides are TGTGCCATCAGTGAGTCGTGGAGGGGAGTATACGAGCAGTACTTC.

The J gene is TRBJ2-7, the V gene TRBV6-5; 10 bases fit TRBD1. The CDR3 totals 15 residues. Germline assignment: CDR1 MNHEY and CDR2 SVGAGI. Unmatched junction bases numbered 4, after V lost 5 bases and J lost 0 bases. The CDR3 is CASSPGTGVSYEQYF. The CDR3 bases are TGTGCCAGCAGTCCCGGGACAGGGGTCTCCTACGAGCAGTACTTC.

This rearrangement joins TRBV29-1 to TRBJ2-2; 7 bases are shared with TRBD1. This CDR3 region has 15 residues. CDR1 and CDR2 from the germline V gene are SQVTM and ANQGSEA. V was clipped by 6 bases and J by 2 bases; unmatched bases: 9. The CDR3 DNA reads TGCAGCGTGATACCGGGACAGTCAAACACCGGGGAGCTGTTTTTT. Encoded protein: CSVIPGQSNTGELFF.

The CDR3 loop reads CASSIGGKRGTGELFF. The CDR3 nucleotides read TGTGCCAGTAGTATAGGAGGGAAAAGAGGGACCGGGGAGCTGTTTTTT. The chain employs TRBV19 and TRBJ2-2, with a tentative D call TRBD2 (5 bases). Trimming took 1 base from V and 5 from J, leaving 14 bases between them. CDR3 length: 16 amino acids. Germline V gene sequence: CDR1 LNHDA, CDR2 SQIVND (reference sequence).

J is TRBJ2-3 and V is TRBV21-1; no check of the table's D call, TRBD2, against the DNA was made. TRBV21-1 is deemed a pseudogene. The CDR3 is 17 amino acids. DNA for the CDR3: TGTGCCAGCAGCAAGTGGAGGCCGGTGAATTGCACAGATACGCAGTATTTT. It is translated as CASSKWRPVNCTDTQYF.

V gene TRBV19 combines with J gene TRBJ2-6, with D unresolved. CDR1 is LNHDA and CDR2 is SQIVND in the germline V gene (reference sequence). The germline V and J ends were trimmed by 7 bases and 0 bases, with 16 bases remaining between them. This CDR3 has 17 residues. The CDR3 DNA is TGTGCCAGTAATTCGGAAGGGTTTAGCTCTGGGGCCAACGTCCTGACTTTC. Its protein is CASNSEGFSSGANVLTF.

The CDR3 DNA is TGTGCCAGCGGGGTTGGCTACACCTTC. It yields the protein CASGVGYTF. The chain joins TRBV2 to TRBJ1-2; D is undetermined. This CDR3 contains 9 residues. V gave up 8 bases and J gave up 7 bases, with 5 bases separating them. Germline V gene lookup returns CDR1 SNHLY and CDR2 FYNNEI.

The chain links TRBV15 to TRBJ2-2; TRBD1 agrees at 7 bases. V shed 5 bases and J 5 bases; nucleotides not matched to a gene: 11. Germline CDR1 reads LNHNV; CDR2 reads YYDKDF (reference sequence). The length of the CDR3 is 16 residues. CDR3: CATSSLRGQRTGELFF. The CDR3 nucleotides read TGTGCCACCAGCTCCCTTCGGGGACAGAGGACCGGGGAGCTGTTTTTT. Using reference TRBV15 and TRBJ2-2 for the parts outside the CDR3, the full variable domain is DAMVIQNPRYQVTQFGKPVTLSCSQTLNHNVMYWYQQKSSQAPKLLFHYYDKDFNNEADTPDNFQSRRPNTSFCFLDIRSPGLGDTAMYLCATSSLRGQRTGELFFGEGSRLTVL.

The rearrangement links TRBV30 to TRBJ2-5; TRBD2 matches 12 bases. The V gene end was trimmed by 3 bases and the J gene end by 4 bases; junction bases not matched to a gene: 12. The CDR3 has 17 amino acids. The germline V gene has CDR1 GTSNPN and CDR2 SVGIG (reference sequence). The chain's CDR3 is CAWSAGFLAGGGETQYF. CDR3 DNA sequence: TGTGCCTGGAGCGCGGGGTTCCTAGCGGGAGGGGGAGAGACCCAGTACTTC.

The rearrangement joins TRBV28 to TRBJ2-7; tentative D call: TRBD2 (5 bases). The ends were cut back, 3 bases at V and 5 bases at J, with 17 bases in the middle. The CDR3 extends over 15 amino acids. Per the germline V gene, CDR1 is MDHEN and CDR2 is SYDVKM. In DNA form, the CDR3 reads TGTGCCAGCAGTTTTAGTTCTCCGGGGAAAGACGAGCAGTACTTC. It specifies CASSFSSPGKDEQYF.

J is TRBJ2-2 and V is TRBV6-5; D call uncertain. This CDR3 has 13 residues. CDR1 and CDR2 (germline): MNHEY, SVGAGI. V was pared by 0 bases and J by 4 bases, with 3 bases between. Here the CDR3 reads CASSYSGTGELFF. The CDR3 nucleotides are TGTGCCAGCAGTTACTCAGGCACCGGGGAGCTGTTTTTT.

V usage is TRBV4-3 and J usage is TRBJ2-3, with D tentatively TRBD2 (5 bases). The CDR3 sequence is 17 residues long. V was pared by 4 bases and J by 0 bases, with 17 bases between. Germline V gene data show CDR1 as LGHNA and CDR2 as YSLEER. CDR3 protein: CASSPGNTNSSTDTQYF. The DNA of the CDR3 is TGCGCCAGCAGCCCCGGGAATACCAATTCTAGCACAGATACGCAGTATTTT.

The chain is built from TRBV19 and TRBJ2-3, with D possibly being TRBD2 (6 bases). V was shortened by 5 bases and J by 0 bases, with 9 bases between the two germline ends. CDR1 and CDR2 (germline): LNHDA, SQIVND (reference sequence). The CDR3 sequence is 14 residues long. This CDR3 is CASSLRGSTDTQYF. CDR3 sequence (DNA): TGTGCCAGTAGTCTGCGGGGAAGCACAGATACGCAGTATTTT.

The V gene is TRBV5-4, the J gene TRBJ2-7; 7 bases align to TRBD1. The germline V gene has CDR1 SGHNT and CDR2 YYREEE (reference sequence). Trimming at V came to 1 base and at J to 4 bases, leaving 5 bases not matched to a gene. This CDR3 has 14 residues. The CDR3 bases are TGTGCCAGCAGCTTGCCCGCCAGGGGGTACGAGCAGTACTTC. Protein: CASSLPARGYEQYF.